The clone carrying this T cell receptor (beta chain) was counted between two and nine times. Its antigen is as yet unknown. All patients picked for sequencing had shown, by flow cytometry, an expansion of CD8+CD57+ cells. Patients uniformly had severe acquired aplastic anemia. No therapy had been given to the patients at the time of blood sampling. This sample was taken from a study of CD8+CD57+ T cells in acquired aplastic anemia. Study summary: Isolated CD4+ and CD8+ cells, once sorted, yielded DNA averaging 3.2 ug. Overall study results and limits: Patients had roughly 30 CD8+ CDR3 sequences in common with controls (the shared set).

Germline V gene data show CDR1 as MGHDK and CDR2 as SYGVNS. V was shortened by 11 bases and J by 4 bases, with 20 bases between the two germline ends. CDR3 length: 14 amino acids. Genomic DNA acted as the template from which TCR beta VDJ combination and CDR3 sequence profiling were carried out. MiXCR, run by TCRdb on the reads, gives a single entry per CDR3 protein. The sample contains under 500,000 distinct CDR3 sequences, around a third of which appear only once. The chain is built from TRBV25-1 and TRBJ1-2, with no clear D. The TCR comes from a human donor with aplastic anemia. Material for sequencing was sorted CD4+, CD8+, or CD8+CD57+ T cells (not recorded which) from PBMCs. The CDR3 loop reads CAWSVFRGSYGYTF. The CDR3 DNA sequence: TGTGCCTGGAGTGTCTTTCGGGGATCCTATGGCTACACCTTC.